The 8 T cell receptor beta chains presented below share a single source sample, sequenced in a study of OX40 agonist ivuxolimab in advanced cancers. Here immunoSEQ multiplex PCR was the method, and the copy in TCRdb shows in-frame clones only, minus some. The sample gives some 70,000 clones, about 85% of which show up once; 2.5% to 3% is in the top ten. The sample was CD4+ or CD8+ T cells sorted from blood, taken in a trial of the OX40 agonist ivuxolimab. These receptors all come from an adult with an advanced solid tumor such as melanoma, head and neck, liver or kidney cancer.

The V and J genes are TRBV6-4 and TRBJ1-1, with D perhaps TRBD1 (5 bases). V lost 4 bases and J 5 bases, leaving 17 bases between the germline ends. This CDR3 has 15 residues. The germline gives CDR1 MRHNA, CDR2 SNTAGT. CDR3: CASSVAGIETTEAFF. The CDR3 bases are TGTGCCAGCAGTGTTGCAGGGATCGAGACTACTGAAGCTTTCTTT.

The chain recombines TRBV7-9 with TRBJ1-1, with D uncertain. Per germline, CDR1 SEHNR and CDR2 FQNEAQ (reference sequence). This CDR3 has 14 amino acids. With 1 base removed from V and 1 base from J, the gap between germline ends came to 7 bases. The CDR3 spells CASSLVPSNTEAFF. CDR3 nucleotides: TGTGCCAGCAGCTTAGTGCCATCGAACACTGAAGCTTTCTTT.

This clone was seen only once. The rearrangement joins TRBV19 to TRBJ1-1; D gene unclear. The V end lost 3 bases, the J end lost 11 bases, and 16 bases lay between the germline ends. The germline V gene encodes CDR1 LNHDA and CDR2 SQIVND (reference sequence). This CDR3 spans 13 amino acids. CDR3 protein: CASSMTKTRRAFF. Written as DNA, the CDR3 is TGTGCCAGTAGTATGACGAAGACCCGCAGGGCTTTCTTT.

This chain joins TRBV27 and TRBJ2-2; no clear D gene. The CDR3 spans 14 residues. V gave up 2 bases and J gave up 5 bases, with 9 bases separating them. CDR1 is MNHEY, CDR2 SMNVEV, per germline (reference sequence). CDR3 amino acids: CASSLRPTTGELFF. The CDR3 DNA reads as TGTGCCAGCAGTTTAAGGCCGACAACCGGGGAGCTGTTTTTT.

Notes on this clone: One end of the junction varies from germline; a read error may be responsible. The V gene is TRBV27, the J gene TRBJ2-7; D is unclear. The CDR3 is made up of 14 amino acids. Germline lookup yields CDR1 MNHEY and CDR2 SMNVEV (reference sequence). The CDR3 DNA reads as TGTGCCAGCGGTTTTGGGGATCAAACCTACGAGCAGTACTTC. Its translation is CASGFGDQTYEQYF.

The CDR3 coding sequence is TGTGCCAGTAGTAAGACAGAGATATACGAGCAGTACTTC. Translation gives CASSKTEIYEQYF. The V and J genes are TRBV19 and TRBJ2-7; TRBD1 might be the D (5 bases). Trimming removed 4 bases at V and 4 bases at J, with 11 bases between. The CDR3 has 13 amino acids. The V gene's germline CDR1 is LNHDA and CDR2 SQIVND (reference sequence).

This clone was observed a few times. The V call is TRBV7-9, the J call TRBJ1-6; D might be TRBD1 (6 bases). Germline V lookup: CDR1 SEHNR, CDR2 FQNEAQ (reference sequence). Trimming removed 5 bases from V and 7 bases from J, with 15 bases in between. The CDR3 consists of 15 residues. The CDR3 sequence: CASSLAGENNSPLHF. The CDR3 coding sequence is TGTGCCAGCAGCCTCGCAGGGGAGAACAATTCACCCCTCCACTTT.

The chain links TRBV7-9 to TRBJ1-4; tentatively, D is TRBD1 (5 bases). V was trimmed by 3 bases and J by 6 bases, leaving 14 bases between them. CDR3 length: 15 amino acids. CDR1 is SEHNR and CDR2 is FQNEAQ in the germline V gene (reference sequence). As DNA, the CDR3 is TGTGCCAGCAGCTTTTCAGGGAGAGGGGATGAAAAACTGTTTTTT. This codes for CASSFSGRGDEKLFF.